This T cell receptor (beta chain) was identified in a study of T cell responses to AZD1222 COVID-19 vaccine. Overall study results and limits: In all cases, repertoires were sampled only after the peak T cell response. Baseline antibody screening turned up just a handful of seropositive AZD1222 recipients.

This table comes from immunoSEQ multiplex PCR, and its TCRdb copy is limited to in-frame clones, with some not included. The sample has just under 20,000 clones, roughly 84% seen once. Concerning this clone itself: Its specificity is not known.

The CDR3 runs 15 residues. The germline gives CDR1 MNHEY, CDR2 SVGAGI. With V trimmed by 4 bases and J by 10 bases, 8 bases remained unmatched. This receptor was taken from an adult who received the AZD1222 COVID-19 vaccine. J is TRBJ1-6 and V is TRBV6-5; 9 bases fit TRBD1. The sequencing here drew on peripheral blood, taken 28 days after the second AZD1222 dose. CDR3 DNA sequence: TGTGCCAGCAGTTTTGACAGGGGGGCGGAGTCACCCCTCCACTTT. This gives the protein CASSFDRGAESPLHF.